This T cell receptor (beta chain) appears in the sequencing data of a study of blood T cells in healthy people across ages. Across the study: The template switching approach captured approximately one barcoded beta molecule for every two T cells.

A sample-barcoded 5' primer and a J-beta primer mix were used in a second PCR of roughly 6 to 11 cycles. TCRdb reprocessed the 5' RACE reads via MiXCR and lists one record per CDR3 protein. The repertoire holds fewer than 2,000,000 distinct CDR3 sequences, with approximately 39% as singletons. The sample holds a few counts of this clonotype. The sample taken for sequencing was blood. The receptor was derived from a human donor in good health.

The CDR3 DNA reads TGCGCCAGCAGGGAATATACAGTGAGTGGCTACACCTTC. It translates to CASREYTVSGYTF. V is TRBV10-2 and J is TRBJ1-2, with D hard to call. The CDR3 covers 13 residues. Germline CDR1 WSHSY, CDR2 SAAADI. The V gene lost 6 bases and the J gene lost 7 bases, with 15 bases spanning the gap.